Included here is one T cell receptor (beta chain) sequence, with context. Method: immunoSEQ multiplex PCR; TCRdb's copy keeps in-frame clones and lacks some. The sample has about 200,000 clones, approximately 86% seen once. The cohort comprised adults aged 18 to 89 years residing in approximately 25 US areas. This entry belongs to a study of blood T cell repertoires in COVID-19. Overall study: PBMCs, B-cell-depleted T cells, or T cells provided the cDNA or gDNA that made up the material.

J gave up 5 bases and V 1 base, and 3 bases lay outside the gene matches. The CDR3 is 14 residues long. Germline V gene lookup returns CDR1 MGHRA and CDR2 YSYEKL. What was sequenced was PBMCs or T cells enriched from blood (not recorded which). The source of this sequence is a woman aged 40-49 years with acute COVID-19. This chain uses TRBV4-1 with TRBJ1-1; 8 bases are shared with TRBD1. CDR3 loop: CASSQATGVTEAFF. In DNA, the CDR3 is TGCGCCAGCAGCCAAGCGACAGGGGTTACTGAAGCTTTCTTT.